The 4 T cell receptor beta chains presented below share a single source sample, sequenced in a study of shared clonotypes between healthy human individuals. The table came from immunoSEQ multiplex PCR; TCRdb's copy has only in-frame clones and leaves some out. The table has 750,000 to 1,000,000 clones, around 92% seen once. Naive-designated CD8 cells lacked CD45RO, were positively enriched for CCR7, and omitted terminally differentiated effector memory CD45RA+ cells. The material sequenced was naive CD8+ T cells sorted from blood. The receptors stem from a man aged 30-40 years in good health.

This clone was picked up one time. V and J are TRBV27 and TRBJ2-1; TRBD2 is a possible D gene (6 bases). Germline V CDR1 and CDR2: MNHEY, SMNVEV (reference sequence). The CDR3 is made up of 15 amino acids. V lost 2 bases, J lost 7 bases, and 15 bases lay in between. The chain's CDR3 is CASSLVVGGVNEQFF. The CDR3 nucleotides are TGTGCCAGCAGTTTAGTTGTAGGAGGGGTGAATGAGCAGTTCTTC.

This clone showed up just once. This sequence is one base from a far larger clone and is likely a read error. This sample includes further DNA sequences coding for the same CDR3. The chain uses TRBV28 and TRBJ2-7; possibly TRBD1 for D (5 bases). Germline V gene data show CDR1 as MDHEN and CDR2 as SYDVKM. This CDR3 region has 13 residues. V was cut by 3 bases and J by 1 base, with 7 bases left in between. CDR3 DNA sequence: TGTGCCAGCAGTTTCTCAGGGTCCTACGAGCAGTACTTC. Translating it yields CASSFSGSYEQYF.

The chain combines TRBV6-6 with TRBJ2-7, with 11 bases identical to TRBD2. Germline CDR1 MNHNY, CDR2 SVGAGI (reference sequence). The CDR3 consists of 14 residues. The J segment lost 3 bases and the V segment lost 5 bases, leaving 3 bases of the junction unmatched. The CDR3 sequence is CASSLAGGIYEQYF. Here the CDR3 DNA reads TGTGCCAGCAGTCTAGCGGGAGGTATCTACGAGCAGTACTTC.

The sample holds a few counts of this clone. The chain couples TRBV4-1 to TRBJ2-7, with D perhaps matching TRBD2 (6 bases). Per the germline V gene, CDR1 is MGHRA and CDR2 is YSYEKL. This CDR3 region has 16 residues. Trimming cost V 2 bases and J 4 bases, with 18 bases left between them. CDR3 amino acids: CASSQRASARRYEQYF. The CDR3 DNA sequence: TGCGCCAGCAGCCAAAGGGCTAGCGCCAGGAGGTACGAGCAGTACTTC.